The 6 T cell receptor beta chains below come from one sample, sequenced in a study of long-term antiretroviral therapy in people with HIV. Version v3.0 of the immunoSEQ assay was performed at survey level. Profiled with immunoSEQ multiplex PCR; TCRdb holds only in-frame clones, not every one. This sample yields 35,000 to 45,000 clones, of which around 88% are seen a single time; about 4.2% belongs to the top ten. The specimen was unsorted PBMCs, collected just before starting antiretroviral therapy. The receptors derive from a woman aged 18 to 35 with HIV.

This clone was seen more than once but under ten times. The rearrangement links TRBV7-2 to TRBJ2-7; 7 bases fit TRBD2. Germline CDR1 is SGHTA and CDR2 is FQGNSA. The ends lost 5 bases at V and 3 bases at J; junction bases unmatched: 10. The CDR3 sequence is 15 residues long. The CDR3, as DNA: TGTGCCAGCAGCCTCACGACGGGAGGTTTCTACGAGCAGTACTTC. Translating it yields CASSLTTGGFYEQYF.

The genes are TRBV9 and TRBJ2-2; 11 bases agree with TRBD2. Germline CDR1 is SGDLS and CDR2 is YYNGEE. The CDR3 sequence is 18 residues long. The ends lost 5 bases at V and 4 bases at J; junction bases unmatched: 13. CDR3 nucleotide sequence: TGTGCCAGCAGGGTTCTAGCGGGAGGACGAGTTGGCACCGGGGAGCTGTTTTTT. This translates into CASRVLAGGRVGTGELFF.

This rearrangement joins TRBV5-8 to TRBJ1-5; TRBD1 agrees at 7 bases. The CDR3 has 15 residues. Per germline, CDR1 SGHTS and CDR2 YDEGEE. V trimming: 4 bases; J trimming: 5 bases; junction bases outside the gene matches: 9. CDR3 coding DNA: TGTGCCAGCAGCGGTACCGGGACAGATCATCAGCCCCAGCATTTT. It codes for CASSGTGTDHQPQHF.

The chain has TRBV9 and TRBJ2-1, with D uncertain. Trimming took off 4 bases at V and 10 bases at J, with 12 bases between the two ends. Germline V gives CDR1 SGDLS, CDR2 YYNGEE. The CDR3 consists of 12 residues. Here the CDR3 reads CASSPLPPEQFF. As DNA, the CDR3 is TGTGCCAGCAGCCCCCTACCCCCGGAGCAGTTCTTC.

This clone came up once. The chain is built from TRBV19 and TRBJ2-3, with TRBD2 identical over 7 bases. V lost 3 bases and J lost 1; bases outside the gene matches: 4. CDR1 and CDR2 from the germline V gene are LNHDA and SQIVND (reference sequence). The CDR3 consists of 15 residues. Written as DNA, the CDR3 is TGTGCCAGTAGTATTTCGGGAGGAGGCACAGATACGCAGTATTTT. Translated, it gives CASSISGGGTDTQYF.

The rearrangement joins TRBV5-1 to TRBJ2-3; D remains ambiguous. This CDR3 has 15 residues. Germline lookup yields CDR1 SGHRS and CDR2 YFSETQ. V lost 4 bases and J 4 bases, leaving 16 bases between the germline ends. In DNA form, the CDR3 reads TGCGCCAGCAGCCCGGAAGGGCTTCGGGCAGATACGCAGTATTTT. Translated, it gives CASSPEGLRADTQYF.